Described below is a single T cell receptor (beta chain) sequence and its context. Its antigen is unknown. Germline lookup yields CDR1 MDHEN and CDR2 SYDVKM. The CDR3 has 14 residues. V lost 5 bases, J lost 6 bases, and 16 bases lay in between. The table came from immunoSEQ multiplex PCR; TCRdb's copy has only in-frame clones and leaves some out. Of about 5,700 clones detected, more than 85% appear once; the ten largest clones hold 22%. This entry is derived from a study of chemoradiotherapy in HPV16-positive cancers. Notes on the study in general: The functional HPV-specific definition rests on just two HPV16-positive patients. HPV-responsive T-cell expansion during chemoradiotherapy was linked to improved recurrence-free survival in HPV16-positive patients. Candidate HPV-specific clones and E7-related TCR motifs grew in tumor during treatment.

Repertoires were sampled repeatedly during chemoradiotherapy. Specimen: blood, collected from a patient who underwent chemoradiotherapy. The J gene is TRBJ1-2, the V gene TRBV28; D is ambiguous. The TCR sequence derives from a human donor with HPV-associated anogenital cancer. The CDR3 nucleotides are TGTGCCAGCAGTATTCCGGGCCCCTGGAATGGCTACACCTTC. It translates to CASSIPGPWNGYTF.